This T cell receptor beta chain was sequenced for a study of regulatory T cells in long-lasting Graves disease (dated by TCRdb to the early 2020s). Broadly, across the study: Patients with newly diagnosed Graves' disease had been on antithyroid drugs for under 3 months. Patients with persistent Graves' disease were compared with patients with newly diagnosed Graves' disease using TCR sequencing and RNA sequencing of peripheral blood. The study was registered as a clinical trial and conducted in China. A total of some 35 samples underwent TCR sequencing: about 13 from persistent and around 20 from newly diagnosed Graves' disease patients.

V loses 5 bases of germline sequence and J loses 1 base, and the interval between the two ends is 5 bases. The CDR3 has 12 amino acids, counting the end cysteine and phenylalanine. Kept here is only the CDR3 DNA, which spans 36 bases and is read in frame from base 1. Library construction relied on multiplex PCR. The run used an Illumina HiSeq 4000. iRepertoire HTBI primers and Arm-PCR amplification of CDR3 regions were used to construct TCR beta libraries. PCR products were gel purified before sequencing. The original methods were these. Gene usage analysis of CDR3 amino acid clonotypes used the 50 to 70 TRBV and 11 to 15 TRBJ segments found across samples. Filtered high-quality paired reads were merged into contigs using COPE and FqMerger. BLAST was used to align contigs to IMGT TRBV, TRBD and TRBJ reference genes, and CDR3 was defined according to IMGT. Clonotypes above 0.1% frequency were classified as highly expanded clones. Repertoire diversity was measured by Shannon entropy, and V-J evenness by the Gini coefficient. A clonotype found in more than one individual was treated as public. The raw public data were reprocessed by TCRdb itself: fastp quality trimming at Q25, MiXCR clonotype calling, in-frame beta chains only. Every entry covers one CDR3 protein and lists the most common genes and DNA from its rows. The V and J calls here are based on TCRdb, not the publication. Here the sample has under 700,000 distinct CDR3 sequences; approximately 16% occur a single time. The leading ten clones occupy around 25% of the sample.

The meaning of the sample's time point label: newly diagnosed GD, antithyroid drugs for less than 3 months. For both TCR sequencing and RNA sequencing, RNA was extracted from PBMCs using TRIzol. The diagnosis of Graves' disease was made according to American Thyroid Association guidelines. The patients came from an endocrinology department in Xi'an, China. Each patient gave about 8.1 milliliters of peripheral blood, collected in an EDTA anticoagulant tube. Ficoll Paque Plus density gradient separation was used to isolate PBMCs, and no further T cell sorting was done. An Agilent 2100 Bioanalyzer and agarose gel were used to check RNA quality, while a NanoDrop 2000 measured RNA concentration. In its sample, this clonotype was seen many times. The antigen it recognizes is unknown. Base qualities are not at hand, and no much larger clone is one base apart. Overall study outcomes, separate from this receptor: Only the TCR beta chain was sequenced and analyzed. Peripheral blood alone was examined, since thyroid tissue, which constituted the primary lesion, could not be accessed. Persistent patients shared more public clonotypes among themselves (around 3,000) than newly diagnosed patients did (more than 950). The authors acknowledged the small sample size as a limitation that may reduce accuracy. Preferential use of TRBV28, TRBJ1-2 and TRBJ2-5 was observed in persistent disease, whereas TRBV20-1 and TRBJ2-1 were favored in newly diagnosed disease. Lower TCR Shannon entropy and fewer highly expanded clones were observed in persistent Graves' disease patients than in newly diagnosed patients, which suggested clonal expansion.

The same specimen was also included in a second study, on T cells in Graves' hyperthyroidism and ophthalmopathy. The second study, in turn, reports: Stable Graves' hyperthyroidism was defined as the absence of progression to ophthalmopathy over 18 months of follow-up. Hyperthyroidism patients were aged 18 to 65 years and newly diagnosed, with disease duration of less than 2 months. Patients with uncontrolled infections, other autoimmune diseases, pregnancy or lactation were excluded. Diagnoses relied on clinical symptoms, serum thyroxine and TRAb, thyroid ultrasound and orbital computed tomography. The TCR CDR3 was subjected to a first round of RT-PCR using the HTBI primer set and the Qiagen OneStep RT-PCR kit. Most expanded thyroid clonotypes (frequency above 0.001) were also found in blood, which suggests that blood repertoires may mirror thyroid immune responses. A 13 V-J signature model separated ophthalmopathy from stable hyperthyroidism, with around 90% sensitivity and 81.08% specificity in cross-validation and 80%/75% in testing. In validation, the model predicted progression to ophthalmopathy with just under 71% sensitivity and approximately 72% specificity, a median of 6.5 months before onset. A discovery cohort of about a hundred patients, roughly 43 with Graves' ophthalmopathy and about 58 with stable Graves' hyperthyroidism, was used to find distinguishing TCR V-J signatures. Whether ophthalmopathy could be predicted prospectively was tested in an independent validation cohort made up of under 20 hyperthyroidism patients plus 17 patients who later progressed to ophthalmopathy. For training and testing, the 95 to 100 patients in the discovery cohort were randomly divided in a 7:3 ratio. The study also compared thyroid tissue and blood T-cell repertoires from about six Graves' hyperthyroidism patients. After sampling, hyperthyroidism patients received methimazole starting at 30 mg daily, and ophthalmopathy patients received high-dose intravenous methylprednisolone. A second multiplex PCR round built the libraries, followed by size selection and purification. Sequencing of the libraries was done on an Illumina HiSeq2000 using paired-end 100 bp reads. SOAPnuke was used to process the raw data, removing reads that contained adapters or uncalled bases, had a mean Phred below 15, or lacked an exact match to the constant primer or identifier. COPE v1.2.5 was used to merge the high-quality paired reads, and each unique nucleotide sequence was defined as a clonotype. Clonotypes were aligned to IMGT TRBV, TRBD and TRBJ reference segments using MiTCR v1.1. Only V-J combinations with frequency above 0.0001, covering approximately 99% of repertoires, were analysed. A TCS score was defined as the ratio of F50 (clonal expansion) to E x V (chaos), with BLOSUM62-based TCRdist applied between CDR3 peptides within each V-J. Welch's t-statistics and random forest reduced several hundred V-J features to some 14, which were used in a naive Bayes classifier (R e1071). Sample size was not statistically predetermined, and investigators were not blinded to group allocation. The paper reports TCR Vbeta CDR3 sequencing of some 140 peripheral blood samples: some 44 ophthalmopathy, about 75 hyperthyroidism and 17 progressor patients.

Sequences were derived from peripheral blood mononuclear cells (PBMCs), sampled at new diagnosis, from a patient treated with antithyroid drugs. The V gene is TRBV12-3 or TRBV12-4 and the J gene is TRBJ1-2; no D gene is confidently identified. The origin of this receptor is a woman aged 35-60 years with Graves disease. Donor details come from another sample of the same person, matched by shared clones. The CDR3 reads CASSGFNYGYTF. The DNA sequence is TGTGCCAGCAGTGGCTTTAACTATGGCTACACCTTC.